This section outlines one TCR beta chain sequence together with its context. Its target is not known. This entry comes from a study of vaccination and CD4 T cells after COVID-19. The CDR3 loop spans 13 amino acids. Germline CDR1 is SGHAT and CDR2 is FQNNGV. V lost 3 bases and J lost 4, with 9 bases in between. Regarding treatment: approximately 9-day PBMC culture with coronavirus spike peptide pools or control peptides (ViraFEST assay). For ViraFEST, peptide pools expanded antigen-specific T cells, after which the TCRs were sequenced. Sequenced with the Oncomine TCR Beta short-read assay was DNA taken from cultured CD4+ T cells. TCRdb used MiXCR to reprocess the PCR reads, holding one entry per CDR3 protein. Of about 14,000 distinct CDR3 sequences listed, approximately 33% were seen once; the top ten hold roughly 10%.

The source was CD4+ T cells from blood, cultured in vitro, collected after SARS-CoV-2 vaccination. The receptor was derived from a human donor who had recovered from COVID-19. J is TRBJ1-1 and V is TRBV11-2; D is possibly TRBD1 (5 bases). The CDR3 coding sequence is TGTGCCAGCAGCTTCCACGGGGGCACTGAAGCTTTCTTT. This encodes CASSFHGGTEAFF.